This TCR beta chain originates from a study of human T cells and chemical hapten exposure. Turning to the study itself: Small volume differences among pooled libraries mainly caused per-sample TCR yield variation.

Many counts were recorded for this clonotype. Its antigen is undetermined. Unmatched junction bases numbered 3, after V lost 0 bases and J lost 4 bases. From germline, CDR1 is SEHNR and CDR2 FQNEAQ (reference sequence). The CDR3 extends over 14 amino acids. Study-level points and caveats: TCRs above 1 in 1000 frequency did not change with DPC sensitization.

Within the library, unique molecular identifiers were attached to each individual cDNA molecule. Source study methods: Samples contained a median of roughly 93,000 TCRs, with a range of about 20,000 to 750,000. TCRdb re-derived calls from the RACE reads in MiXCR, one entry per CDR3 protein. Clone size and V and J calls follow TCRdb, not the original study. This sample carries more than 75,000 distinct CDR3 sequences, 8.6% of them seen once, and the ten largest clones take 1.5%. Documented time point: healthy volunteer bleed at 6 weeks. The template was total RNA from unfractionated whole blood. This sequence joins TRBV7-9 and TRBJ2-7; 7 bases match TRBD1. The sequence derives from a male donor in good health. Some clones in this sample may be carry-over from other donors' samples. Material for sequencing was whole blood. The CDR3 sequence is CASSLAQGVYEQYF. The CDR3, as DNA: TGTGCCAGCAGCTTAGCCCAGGGGGTTTACGAGCAGTACTTC.